Described below is a single T cell receptor beta chain sequence and its context. The germline gives CDR1 LNHDA, CDR2 SQIVND (reference sequence). Trimming left V 9 bases short and J 4 bases short, with 12 bases between. There are 12 residues in the CDR3. Measured with immunoSEQ multiplex PCR; TCRdb has only the in-frame clones, and not every one. This sample has roughly 110,000 clones, with around 80% found just once. The record originates from a study of blood T cell repertoires in COVID-19. Sequencing used peripheral blood. The clonotype originates from a woman in her 70s with acute or convalescent COVID-19. The chain employs TRBV19 and TRBJ1-2; D gene unclear. CDR3 sequence (DNA): TGTGCCAGCTCCCCCTCGGGCTATGGCTACACCTTC. Its translation is CASSPSGYGYTF.